This TCR beta chain was profiled in a study of T-cell reconstitution after alpha-beta-depleted transplantation in children. Overall study findings and caveats: The main origin of T-cell counts and diversity one year after transplant was newly produced T cells. Several hundred rapidly expanded clones from non-depleted graft cells reportedly supplied alpha-beta T cells about two months post-transplant.

During its preparation, the TCRbeta library received unique molecular identifiers. TCRdb re-called the PCR reads through MiXCR, storing one row per CDR3 protein. The repertoire holds around 140,000 distinct CDR3 sequences, with about 8.8% as singletons. The CDR3 has 14 amino acids. Germline V lookup: CDR1 ENHRY, CDR2 SYGVKD. The trim removed 8 bases at V and 0 bases at J, leaving 3 bases unmatched. This clonotype appeared many times. What it recognizes is unknown. This chain joins TRBV10-3 and TRBJ2-1, with 8 bases identical to TRBD1. The receptor's source is a female patient aged 2-9 years who had a stem cell transplant for congenital amegakaryocytic thrombocytopenia, so the T cells may come from the graft donor. The source material was PBMCs, mostly from graft donor cells, sampled 180 days after TCRalphabeta/CD19-depleted stem cell transplant. The CDR3 loop is CAIGQGGSYNEQFF. The CDR3 nucleotides read TGTGCCATCGGACAGGGAGGCTCCTACAATGAGCAGTTCTTC.